The entry that follows covers one TCR beta chain sequence. This sample was taken from a study of blood T cell repertoires in COVID-19. For the study at large: Samples taken during acute and convalescent COVID-19 were collected in the United States, Italy and Spain. T cells, B-cell-depleted T cells, or PBMCs provided the cDNA or gDNA that served as material.

CDR1 is SGHTA and CDR2 is FQGNSA in the germline V gene. The CDR3 extends over 15 amino acids. V was clipped by 3 bases and J by 0 bases, with 9 bases between them. Source study methods: Estimation of nucleated cell counts relied on the amplification of reference gene primers. Assay: immunoSEQ multiplex PCR; the TCRdb copy retains only in-frame clones and omits some. V and J calls plus clone size are reproduced from that table; the DNA served to infer D and trimming. The sample records roughly 250,000 clones, about 80% being singletons. This TCR was sampled from a woman aged 80 or over with acute or convalescent COVID-19. V and J are TRBV7-2 and TRBJ2-4; D gene uncertain. Sequences were obtained from peripheral blood. The chain's CDR3 is CASSLELAAKNIQYF. In DNA, the CDR3 is TGTGCCAGCAGCTTGGAGCTCGCAGCCAAAAACATTCAGTACTTC.